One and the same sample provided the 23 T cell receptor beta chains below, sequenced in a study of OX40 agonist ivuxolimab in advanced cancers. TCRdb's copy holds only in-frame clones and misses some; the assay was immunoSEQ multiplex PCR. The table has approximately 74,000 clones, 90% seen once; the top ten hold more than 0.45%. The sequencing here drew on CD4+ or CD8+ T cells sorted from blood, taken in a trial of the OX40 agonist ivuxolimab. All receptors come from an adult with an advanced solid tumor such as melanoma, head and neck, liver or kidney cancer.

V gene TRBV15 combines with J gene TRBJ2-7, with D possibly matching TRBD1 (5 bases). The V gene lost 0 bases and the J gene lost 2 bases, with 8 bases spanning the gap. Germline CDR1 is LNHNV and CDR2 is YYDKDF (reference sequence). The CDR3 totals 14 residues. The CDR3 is CATSREQGPYEQYF. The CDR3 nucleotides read TGTGCCACCAGCAGAGAGCAGGGCCCCTACGAGCAGTACTTC.

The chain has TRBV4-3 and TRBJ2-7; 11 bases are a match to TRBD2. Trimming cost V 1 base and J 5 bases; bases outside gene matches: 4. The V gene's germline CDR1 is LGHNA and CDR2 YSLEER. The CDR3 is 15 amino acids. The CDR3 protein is CASSQAALAGDEQYF. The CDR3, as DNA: TGCGCCAGCAGCCAAGCTGCACTAGCGGGAGACGAGCAGTACTTC.

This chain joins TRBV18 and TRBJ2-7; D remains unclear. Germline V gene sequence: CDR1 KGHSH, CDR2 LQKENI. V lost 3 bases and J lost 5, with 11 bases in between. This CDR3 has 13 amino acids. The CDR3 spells CASSPPMRNEQYF. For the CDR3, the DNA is TGTGCCAGCTCACCCCCTATGAGGAACGAGCAGTACTTC.

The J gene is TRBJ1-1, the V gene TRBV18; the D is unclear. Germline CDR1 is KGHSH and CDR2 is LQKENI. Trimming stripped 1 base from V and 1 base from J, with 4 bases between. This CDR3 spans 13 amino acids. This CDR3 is CASSPQPNTEAFF. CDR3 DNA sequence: TGTGCCAGCTCACCACAGCCGAACACTGAAGCTTTCTTT. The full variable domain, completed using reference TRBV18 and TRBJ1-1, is NAGVMQNPRHLVRRRGQEARLRCSPMKGHSHVYWYRQLPEEGLKFMVYLQKENIIDESGMPKERFSAEFPKEGPSILRIQQVVRGDSAAYFCASSPQPNTEAFFGQGTRLTVV.

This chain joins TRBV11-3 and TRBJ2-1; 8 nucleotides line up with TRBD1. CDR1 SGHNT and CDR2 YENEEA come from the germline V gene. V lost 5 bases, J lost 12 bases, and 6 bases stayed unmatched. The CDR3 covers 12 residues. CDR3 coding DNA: TGTGCCAGCAGCCTCGGCGGGACAGGGCAGTTCTTC. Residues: CASSLGGTGQFF.

The CDR3 sequence: CAWSARRDTQYF. The CDR3, as DNA: TGTGCCTGGAGTGCACGGAGAGATACGCAGTATTTT. The J gene is TRBJ2-3, the V gene TRBV30; unclear D gene. CDR3 length equals 12 residues. Trimming shortened V by 1 base and J by 5 bases, and 7 bases separated the two germline ends. The germline V gene has CDR1 GTSNPN and CDR2 SVGIG (reference sequence).

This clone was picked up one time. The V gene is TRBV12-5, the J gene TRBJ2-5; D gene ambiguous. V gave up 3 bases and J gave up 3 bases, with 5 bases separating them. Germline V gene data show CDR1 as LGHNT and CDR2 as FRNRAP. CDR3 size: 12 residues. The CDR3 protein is CASGFGEETQYF. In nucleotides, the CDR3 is TGTGCTAGTGGTTTTGGGGAAGAGACCCAGTACTTC.

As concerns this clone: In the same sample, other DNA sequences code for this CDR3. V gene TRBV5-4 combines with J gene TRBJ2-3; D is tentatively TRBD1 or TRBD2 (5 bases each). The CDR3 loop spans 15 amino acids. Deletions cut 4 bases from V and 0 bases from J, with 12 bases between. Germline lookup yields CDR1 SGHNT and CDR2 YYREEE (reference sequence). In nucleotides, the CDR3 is TGTGCCAGCAGCCCCGGGACGGCTAGCACAGATACGCAGTATTTT. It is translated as CASSPGTASTDTQYF.

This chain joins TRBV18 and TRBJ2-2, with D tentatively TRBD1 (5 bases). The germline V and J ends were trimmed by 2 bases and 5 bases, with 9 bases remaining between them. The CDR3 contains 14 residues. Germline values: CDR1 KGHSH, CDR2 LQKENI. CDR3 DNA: TGTGCCAGCTCACCATTAAGGGGAACCGGGGAGCTGTTTTTT. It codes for CASSPLRGTGELFF.

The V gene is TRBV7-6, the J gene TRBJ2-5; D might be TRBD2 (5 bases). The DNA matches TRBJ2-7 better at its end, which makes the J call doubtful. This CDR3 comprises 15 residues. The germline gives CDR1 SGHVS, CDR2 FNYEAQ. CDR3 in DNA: TGTGCCAGCAGCTCCTTGAGCGGTCCCACAACCGAGCAGTACTTC. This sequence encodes CASSSLSGPTTEQYF.

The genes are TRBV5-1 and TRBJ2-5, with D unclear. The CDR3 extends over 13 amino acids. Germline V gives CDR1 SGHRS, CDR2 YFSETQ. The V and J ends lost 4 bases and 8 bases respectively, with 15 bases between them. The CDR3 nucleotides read TGCGCCAGCAGCCGTACCGATCAGAGAACCCAGTACTTC. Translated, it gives CASSRTDQRTQYF. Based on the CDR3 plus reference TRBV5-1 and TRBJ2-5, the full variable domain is KAGVTQTPRYLIKTRGQQVTLSCSPISGHRSVSWYQQTPGQGLQFLFEYFSETQRNKGNFPGRFSGRQFSNSRSEMNVSTLELGDSALYLCASSRTDQRTQYFGPGTRLLVL.

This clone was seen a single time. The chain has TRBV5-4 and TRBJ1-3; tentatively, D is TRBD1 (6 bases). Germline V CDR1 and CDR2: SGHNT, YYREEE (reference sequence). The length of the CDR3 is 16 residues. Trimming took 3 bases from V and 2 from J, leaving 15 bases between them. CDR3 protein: CASSSSTGLAGNTIYF. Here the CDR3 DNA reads TGTGCCAGCAGCTCATCCACAGGGCTGGCTGGAAACACCATATATTTT.

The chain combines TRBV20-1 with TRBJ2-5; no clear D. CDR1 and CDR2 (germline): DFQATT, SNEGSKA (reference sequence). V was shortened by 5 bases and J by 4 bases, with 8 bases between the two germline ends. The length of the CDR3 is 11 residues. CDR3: CSAGKRETQYF. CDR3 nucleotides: TGCAGTGCTGGGAAGAGAGAGACCCAGTACTTC.

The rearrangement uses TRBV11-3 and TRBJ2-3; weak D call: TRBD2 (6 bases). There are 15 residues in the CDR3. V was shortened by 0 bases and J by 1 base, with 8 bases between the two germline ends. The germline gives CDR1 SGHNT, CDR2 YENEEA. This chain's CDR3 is CASSLEGGGTDTQYF. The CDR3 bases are TGTGCCAGCAGCTTAGAGGGAGGCGGCACAGATACGCAGTATTTT.

The CDR3 sequence: CASSQGLAGTDTQYF. CDR3 sequence (DNA): TGCGCCAGCAGCCAGGGACTAGCGGGAACGGATACGCAGTATTTT. V gene TRBV4-3 combines with J gene TRBJ2-3, with 13 bases lining up with TRBD2. Germline-derived CDR1 and CDR2 are LGHNA and YSLEER. This CDR3 spans 15 amino acids. Losses at the gene ends were 3 bases for V and 6 bases for J; bases not matched to a gene: 3.

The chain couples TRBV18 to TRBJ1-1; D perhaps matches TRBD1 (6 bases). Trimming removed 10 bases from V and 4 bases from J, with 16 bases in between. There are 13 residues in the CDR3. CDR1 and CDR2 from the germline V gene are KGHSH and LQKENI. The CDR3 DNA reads TGTGCCACAAGAGGGGGATTGGGCACTGAAGCTTTCTTT. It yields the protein CATRGGLGTEAFF.

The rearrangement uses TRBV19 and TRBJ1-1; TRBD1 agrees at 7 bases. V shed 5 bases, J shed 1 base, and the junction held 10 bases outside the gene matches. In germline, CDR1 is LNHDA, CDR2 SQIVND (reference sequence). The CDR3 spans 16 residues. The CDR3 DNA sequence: TGTGCCAGTAGTGCCCGATTTCAGGGGGGGAACACTGAAGCTTTCTTT. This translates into CASSARFQGGNTEAFF.

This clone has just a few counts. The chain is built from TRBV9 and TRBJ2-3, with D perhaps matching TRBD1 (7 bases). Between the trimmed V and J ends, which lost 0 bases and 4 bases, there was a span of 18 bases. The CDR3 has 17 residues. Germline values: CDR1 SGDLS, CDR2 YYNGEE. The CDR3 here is CASSVVPTGTRPDTQYF. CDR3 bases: TGTGCCAGCAGCGTAGTTCCGACAGGGACTCGTCCAGATACGCAGTATTTT.

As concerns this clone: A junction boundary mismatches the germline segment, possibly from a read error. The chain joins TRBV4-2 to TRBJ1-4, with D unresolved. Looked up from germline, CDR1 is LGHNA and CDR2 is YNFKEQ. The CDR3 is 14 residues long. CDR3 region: CASSQESSKEKLFF. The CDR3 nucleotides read TGTGCCAGCAGTCAAGAGAGCTCAAAGGAAAAACTGTTTTTT.

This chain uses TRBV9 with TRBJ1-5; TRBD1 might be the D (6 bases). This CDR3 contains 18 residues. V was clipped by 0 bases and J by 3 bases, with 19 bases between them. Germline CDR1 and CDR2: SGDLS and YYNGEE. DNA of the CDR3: TGTGCCAGCAGCGTAGGACCGGGAACAGGGTCGGTCAATCAGCCCCAGCATTTT. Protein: CASSVGPGTGSVNQPQHF.

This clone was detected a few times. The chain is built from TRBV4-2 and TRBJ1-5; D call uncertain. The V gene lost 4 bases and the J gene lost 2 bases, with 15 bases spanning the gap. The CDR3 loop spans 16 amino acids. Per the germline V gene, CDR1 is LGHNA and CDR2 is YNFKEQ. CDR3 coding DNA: TGTGCCAGCAGCCCCATCGACGAAGGAGGCAATCAGCCCCAGCATTTT. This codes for CASSPIDEGGNQPQHF.

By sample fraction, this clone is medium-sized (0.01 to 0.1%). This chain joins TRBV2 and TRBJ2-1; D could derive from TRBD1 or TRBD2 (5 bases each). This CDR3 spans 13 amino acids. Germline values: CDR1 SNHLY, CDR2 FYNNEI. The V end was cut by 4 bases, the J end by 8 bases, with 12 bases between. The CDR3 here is CASSGGKGHEQFF. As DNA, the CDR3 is TGTGCCAGCAGTGGGGGGAAGGGACATGAGCAGTTCTTC.

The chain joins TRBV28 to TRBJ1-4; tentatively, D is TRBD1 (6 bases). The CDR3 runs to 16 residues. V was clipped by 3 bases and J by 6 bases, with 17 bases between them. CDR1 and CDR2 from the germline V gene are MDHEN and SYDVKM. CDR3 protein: CASSFYYGGGDEKLFF. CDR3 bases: TGTGCCAGCAGTTTTTATTACGGGGGGGGCGATGAAAAACTGTTTTTT.